Listed below are T cell receptor beta chains from one sample, sequenced in a study of control samples from healthy donors and cancer patients. Using immunoSEQ multiplex PCR, the repertoire was profiled, and TCRdb retains in-frame clones only, with some absent. The table includes around 80,000 clones, about nine tenths detected once. Sequenced sample: blood. These receptors all come from a man in his fifties or sixties in good health. The CDR3 runs from the conserved cysteine through the conserved F or W. D genes are given only for firm matches. A clone size is listed for some rows: how often the clone was seen (once, few, many), or a class if it is expanded.

d_call,clone_size,j_call,v_call,cdr3_nt,cdr3_aa
NA,NA,TRBJ2-1,TRBV6-5,TGTGCCAGCAGCTCCATGGACAGAGAGGAGCAGTTCTTC,CASSSMDREEQFF
NA,NA,TRBJ2-7,TRBV29-1,TGCAGCGTTCCGGGGGCGAAAACCTACGAGCAGTACTTC,CSVPGAKTYEQYF
NA,NA,TRBJ2-7,TRBV11-2,TGTGCCAGCACCTTAACCCCCCGGTTTCCCCTCGAGCAGTACTTC,CASTLTPRFPLEQYF
TRBD2,NA,TRBJ2-1,TRBV9,TGTGCCAGCAGCGTTGGACTAGCGGGCTCCTACAATGAGCAGTTCTTC,CASSVGLAGSYNEQFF
NA,NA,TRBJ2-7,TRBV6-5,TGTGCCAGCAGTTACGCACGCGAGCAGTACTTC,CASSYAREQYF
NA,NA,TRBJ2-3,TRBV24-1,TGTGCCACCAGTGATTTGGGGGTTTCTAAAGATACGCAGTATTTT,CATSDLGVSKDTQYF
NA,NA,TRBJ1-6,TRBV5-1,TGCGCCAGCAGCGGGGGGCCGGATTCACCCCTCCACTTT,CASSGGPDSPLHF
TRBD1,NA,TRBJ2-2,TRBV6-6,TGTGCCAGCAGTTACCCCGGGACAGGGGGCCCCGGGGAGCTGTTTTTT,CASSYPGTGGPGELFF
NA,NA,TRBJ1-2,TRBV5-1,TGCGCCAGCCGGGACGGCCGCTATGGCTACACCTTC,CASRDGRYGYTF
NA,NA,TRBJ2-7,TRBV24-1,TGTGCCACCAGTGCGCAGGCCTTGGGGGAGCAGTACTTC,CATSAQALGEQYF
NA,NA,TRBJ1-2,TRBV12-3/TRBV12-4,TGTGCCAGCAGTTTCGGGGGGATCTATGGCTACACCTTC,CASSFGGIYGYTF
TRBD1,NA,TRBJ1-1,TRBV6-5,TGTGCCAGCAGCATTTCGCAGGGGGACACTGAAGCTTTCTTT,CASSISQGDTEAFF
TRBD1,few,TRBJ1-6,TRBV28,TGTGCCAGCAGCCCAACAGGGGGCAGAGGATCACCCCTCCACTTT,CASSPTGGRGSPLHF
NA,NA,TRBJ2-7,TRBV21-1,TGTGCCAGCAGCTTACGTCACAGGGGGACCTCCTACGAGCAGTACTTC,CASSLRHRGTSYEQYF
NA,few,TRBJ1-5,TRBV2,TGTGCCAGCAGTGGGGGGAGGGAATACAATCAGCCCCAGCATTTT,CASSGGREYNQPQHF
NA,many,TRBJ2-7,TRBV5-1,TGCGCCAGCAGCTGGGGGACAAGGTCCGACGAGCAGTACTTC,CASSWGTRSDEQYF
NA,NA,TRBJ1-1,TRBV30,TGTGCCTGGAGCGGGTTGGGGAACACTGAAGCTTTCTTT,CAWSGLGNTEAFF
NA,once,TRBJ2-4,TRBV2,TGTGCCAGCCTGCTCCAACTAGCCAAAAACATTCAGTACTTC,CASLLQLAKNIQYF